One sample yielded the 29 T cell receptor beta chains listed below, sequenced in a study of T cell responses to AZD1222 COVID-19 vaccine. Generated by immunoSEQ multiplex PCR, the TCRdb table keeps only in-frame clones and is missing some. The sample carries 45,000 or so clones, over 85% recorded once. The specimen comprised peripheral blood, sampled 28 days after the second AZD1222 dose. The receptor source for this set is an adult who received the AZD1222 COVID-19 vaccine.

CDR3 sequence: CSAETSGNYNEQFF. CDR3 in DNA: TGCAGCGCCGAGACTAGCGGAAATTACAATGAGCAGTTCTTC. The V and J genes are TRBV29-1 and TRBJ2-1; TRBD2 aligns across 9 bases. Germline CDR1 and CDR2: SQVTM and ANQGSEA. The CDR3 length is 14 residues. V trimming: 7 bases; J trimming: 4 bases; junction bases outside the gene matches: 8.

The rearrangement uses TRBV5-1 and TRBJ1-3; 7 bases align to TRBD1. The CDR3 is made up of 16 amino acids. Trimming removed 0 bases from V and 1 base from J; junction bases left unmatched: 4. Germline assignment: CDR1 SGHRS and CDR2 YFSETQ. The CDR3 here is CASSLAVTGSGNTIYF. The CDR3, as DNA: TGCGCCAGCAGCTTGGCCGTGACAGGGTCTGGAAACACCATATATTTT.

The rearrangement links TRBV13 to TRBJ1-6; 8 bases line up with TRBD1. This CDR3 region has 17 residues. The V segment lost 0 bases and the J segment 9 bases; nucleotides outside the gene matches: 10. The germline CDR1 and CDR2 sequences are PRHDT and FYEKMQ (reference sequence). In nucleotides, the CDR3 is TGTGCCAGCAGCTTAGGGGTGACAGGGGTGTTTAGTTCACCCCTCCACTTT. It encodes CASSLGVTGVFSSPLHF.

V is TRBV2 and J is TRBJ1-6, with D possibly being TRBD1 (5 bases). CDR1 and CDR2 (germline): SNHLY, FYNNEI. Trimming left V 2 bases short and J 11 bases short, with 10 bases between. The CDR3 sequence is 13 residues long. The CDR3: CASSEWGNPPLHF. DNA of the CDR3: TGTGCCAGCAGTGAATGGGGGAATCCACCCCTCCACTTT. Combining the CDR3 with reference TRBV2 and TRBJ1-6 gives the whole variable domain EPEVTQTPSHQVTQMGQEVILRCVPISNHLYFYWYRQILGQKVEFLVSFYNNEISEKSEIFDDQFSVERPDGSNFTLKIRSTKLEDSAMYFCASSEWGNPPLHFGNGTRLTVT.

This rearrangement joins TRBV30 to TRBJ2-1; D possibly corresponds to TRBD1 (5 bases). The germline V gene has CDR1 GTSNPN and CDR2 SVGIG (reference sequence). Trimming removed 3 bases at V and 6 bases at J, with 9 bases between. The CDR3 spans 12 residues. The CDR3 DNA reads as TGTGCCTGGAGCGGACAAGGCAATGAGCAGTTCTTC. It encodes CAWSGQGNEQFF.

J is TRBJ1-2 and V is TRBV29-1; TRBD1 is a possible D gene (6 bases). Germline V lookup: CDR1 SQVTM, CDR2 ANQGSEA. The CDR3 has 13 amino acids. With 7 bases removed from V and 3 bases from J, the gap between germline ends came to 15 bases. CDR3 bases: TGCAGCGCCCGCGGAGAGGGGGACTATGGCTACACCTTC. As protein: CSARGEGDYGYTF.

This chain uses TRBV5-5 with TRBJ1-2; TRBD1 matches at 7 bases. V lost 3 bases and J lost 8; bases outside the gene matches: 10. CDR1 is SGHKS, CDR2 YYEKEE, per germline (reference sequence). The CDR3 is made up of 14 amino acids. In DNA, the CDR3 is TGTGCCAGCAGCTACTGGACAGGTGGTTTGGGCTACACCTTC. Residues: CASSYWTGGLGYTF.

The rearrangement joins TRBV6-5 to TRBJ1-5; no clear D. Trimming removed 9 bases at V and 6 bases at J, with 9 bases between. The germline gives CDR1 MNHEY, CDR2 SVGAGI. The CDR3 covers 11 residues. This CDR3 is CASGVLQPQHF. As DNA, the CDR3 is TGTGCCAGTGGAGTGCTTCAGCCCCAGCATTTT.

The chain joins TRBV18 to TRBJ2-6; D gene uncertain. Germline lookup yields CDR1 KGHSH and CDR2 LQKENI. The CDR3 is 18 amino acids. The V gene lost 3 bases and the J gene lost 5 bases, with 20 bases spanning the gap. This CDR3 reads CASSPKERQQLWANVLTF. CDR3 sequence (DNA): TGTGCCAGCTCACCCAAGGAGCGCCAACAGCTCTGGGCCAACGTCCTGACTTTC.

The gene calls are TRBV2 and TRBJ1-5, with D uncertain. Germline V gene lookup returns CDR1 SNHLY and CDR2 FYNNEI. The CDR3 is made up of 12 amino acids. With 7 bases removed from V and 5 bases from J, the gap between germline ends came to 9 bases. As DNA, the CDR3 is TGTGCCAGCATGGGTTTAGATCAGCCCCAGCATTTT. It yields the protein CASMGLDQPQHF.

The table lists this clone with a few counts. The chain employs TRBV4-2 and TRBJ1-5, with TRBD1 matching over 10 bases. Germline CDR1 and CDR2: LGHNA and YNFKEQ. V lost 1 base, J lost 7 bases, and 4 bases stayed unmatched. The CDR3 consists of 15 residues. The CDR3: CASSQGDRGLQPQHF. DNA of the CDR3: TGTGCCAGCAGCCAAGGAGACAGGGGGCTGCAGCCCCAGCATTTT.

J is TRBJ2-7 and V is TRBV9, with 7 bases lining up with TRBD1. The CDR3 contains 14 residues. In germline, CDR1 is SGDLS, CDR2 YYNGEE. Trimming at V came to 0 bases and at J to 3 bases, leaving 3 bases not matched to a gene. CDR3 loop: CASSVGAGGYEQYF. The CDR3 bases are TGTGCCAGCAGCGTAGGGGCAGGGGGCTACGAGCAGTACTTC.

The rearrangement joins TRBV19 to TRBJ1-6; 7 bases map to TRBD1. This CDR3 is 13 amino acids long. Per germline, CDR1 LNHDA and CDR2 SQIVND (reference sequence). Trimming took 8 bases from V and 10 from J; bases not matched to a gene: 8. This chain's CDR3 is CASVGQGDSPLHF. CDR3 bases: TGTGCCAGTGTAGGGCAGGGGGACTCACCCCTCCACTTT.

This clone was picked up one time. The chain links TRBV7-2 to TRBJ2-3; D is perhaps TRBD2 (6 bases). This CDR3 has 14 amino acids. Trimming cost V 5 bases and J 1 base, with 10 bases left between them. Germline V gene sequence: CDR1 SGHTA, CDR2 FQGNSA. The CDR3 reads CASSNGGGTDTQYF. The CDR3 region has the DNA TGTGCCAGCAGCAACGGCGGGGGCACAGATACGCAGTATTTT.

This clone is a singleton in its sample. This chain joins TRBV7-2 and TRBJ2-1; D possibly corresponds to TRBD2 (7 bases). The V end lost 7 bases, the J end lost 0 bases, and 16 bases lay between the germline ends. The V gene's germline CDR1 is SGHTA and CDR2 FQGNSA. This CDR3 comprises 16 residues. The CDR3 protein is CASIPRGGNSYNEQFF. Written as DNA, the CDR3 is TGTGCCAGCATCCCGAGGGGGGGTAACTCCTACAATGAGCAGTTCTTC.

The chain uses TRBV27 and TRBJ2-1; a possible D gene is TRBD2 (5 bases). This CDR3 region has 12 residues. V shed 8 bases and J shed 6 bases, with 11 bases lying between them. Germline V gene data show CDR1 as MNHEY and CDR2 as SMNVEV (reference sequence). In DNA form, the CDR3 reads TGTGCCAGCTCCGAACGGGGCAATGAGCAGTTCTTC. Translation: CASSERGNEQFF.

The gene calls are TRBV18 and TRBJ1-1; no firm D call. Germline CDR1 and CDR2: KGHSH and LQKENI. The CDR3 runs to 14 residues. V lost 2 bases and J 7 bases, leaving 14 bases between the germline ends. CDR3 sequence: CASSPGSGRDEAFF. In DNA form, the CDR3 reads TGTGCCAGCTCACCAGGGTCCGGCAGAGATGAAGCTTTCTTT.

V and J are TRBV5-1 and TRBJ1-2, with TRBD1 matching 10 bases. Germline values: CDR1 SGHRS, CDR2 YFSETQ. Germline trimming cut 0 bases from V and 10 bases from J; bases unmatched to any gene: 9. CDR3 length: 15 residues. The CDR3 sequence is CASSLAGTGVEDYTF. The CDR3 nucleotides are TGCGCCAGCAGCTTGGCTGGGACAGGGGTCGAGGACTACACCTTC.

This chain links TRBV5-6 with TRBJ2-1; 8 nucleotides line up with TRBD2. This CDR3 contains 15 residues. Germline CDR1 and CDR2: SGHDT and YYEEEE. The V gene end was trimmed by 4 bases and the J gene end by 0 bases; junction bases not matched to a gene: 3. Here the CDR3 DNA reads TGTGCCAGCAGCCGCGGGAGGAGCTCCTACAATGAGCAGTTCTTC. Its protein is CASSRGRSSYNEQFF.

This clone is a singleton in its sample. This sequence joins TRBV20-1 and TRBJ1-3; unclear D gene. The germline CDR1 and CDR2 sequences are DFQATT and SNEGSKA (reference sequence). The CDR3 extends over 11 amino acids. Trimming left V 5 bases short and J 2 bases short, with 4 bases between. In nucleotides, the CDR3 is TGCAGTGCTTACACTGGAAACACCATATATTTT. It encodes CSAYTGNTIYF.

This clone was seen more than once but under ten times. The chain employs TRBV7-9 and TRBJ2-7, with D possibly matching TRBD2 (6 bases). CDR3 length: 14 residues. V lost 5 bases and J lost 2, with 13 bases in between. Germline V gene sequence: CDR1 SEHNR, CDR2 FQNEAQ (reference sequence). The DNA of the CDR3 is TGTGCCAGCAGCCCTACGGGGGAGCCCTACGAGCAGTACTTC. Amino acid sequence: CASSPTGEPYEQYF.

The V call is TRBV2, the J call TRBJ1-1; D gene uncertain. Germline values: CDR1 SNHLY, CDR2 FYNNEI. The CDR3 consists of 11 residues. V shed 7 bases and J shed 1 base, with 4 bases lying between them. The CDR3 DNA is TGTGCCAGCATGGGGAACACTGAAGCTTTCTTT. Amino acid sequence: CASMGNTEAFF.

This chain uses TRBV7-9 with TRBJ2-2; possibly TRBD1 for D (5 bases). V lost 1 base and J lost 2, with 8 bases in between. The CDR3 has 15 amino acids. Germline assignment: CDR1 SEHNR and CDR2 FQNEAQ (reference sequence). The chain's CDR3 is CASSLVGRNTGELFF. The CDR3, as DNA: TGTGCCAGCAGCTTAGTGGGGCGTAACACCGGGGAGCTGTTTTTT.

The CDR3: CASSPKTSRSYNEQFF. The CDR3, as DNA: TGTGCCAGCAGCCCGAAGACTAGCCGTTCCTACAATGAGCAGTTCTTC. The genes are TRBV3-1 (or the pseudogene TRBV3-2) and TRBJ2-1; 7 nucleotides match TRBD2. This CDR3 contains 16 residues. Losses at the gene ends were 4 bases for V and 1 base for J; bases not matched to a gene: 7. CDR1 LGHDT and CDR2 YNNKEL come from the germline V gene (reference sequence).

V gene TRBV28 combines with J gene TRBJ1-6; 8 bases map to TRBD1. CDR1 is MDHEN and CDR2 is SYDVKM in the germline V gene. After removal of 5 bases from V and 7 bases from J, the junction contained 4 bases not matched to a gene. The CDR3 length is 14 residues. CDR3 residues: CASSRDRGNSPLHF. For the CDR3, the DNA is TGTGCCAGCAGTCGTGACAGGGGCAATTCACCCCTCCACTTT.

The chain combines TRBV29-1 with TRBJ1-1; 7 bases are shared with TRBD1. The germline CDR1 and CDR2 sequences are SQVTM and ANQGSEA. The V gene end was trimmed by 7 bases and the J gene end by 2 bases; junction bases not matched to a gene: 4. This CDR3 is 12 amino acids long. CDR3 sequence reads: CSATGFNTEAFF. The CDR3 coding sequence is TGCAGCGCGACAGGGTTTAACACTGAAGCTTTCTTT.

This clone was recorded once. The CDR3 bases are TGCGCCAGCAGCTTGGTGGGGGCTGGGACCGGGGAGCTGTTTTTT. It is translated as CASSLVGAGTGELFF. This sequence joins TRBV5-1 and TRBJ2-2, with TRBD1 as a possible D gene (6 bases). Looked up from germline, CDR1 is SGHRS and CDR2 is YFSETQ. Trimming cost V 0 bases and J 5 bases, with 11 bases left between them. The CDR3 totals 15 residues.

This clone was recorded once. CDR3 residues: CASSPGLAGYTGELFF. CDR3 nucleotide sequence: TGTGCCAGCAGCCCCGGGCTAGCGGGCTACACCGGGGAGCTGTTTTTT. J is TRBJ2-2 and V is TRBV11-3, with 8 bases that match TRBD2. The CDR3 has 16 amino acids. The V gene's germline CDR1 is SGHNT and CDR2 YENEEA. After removal of 5 bases from V and 3 bases from J, the junction contained 8 bases not matched to a gene.

The V gene is TRBV18, the J gene TRBJ2-1; a weak D match, TRBD2 (5 bases). CDR1 is KGHSH and CDR2 is LQKENI in the germline V gene. The CDR3 extends over 16 amino acids. Trimming shortened V by 2 bases and J by 0 bases, and 11 bases separated the two germline ends. CDR3 sequence: CASSPSTGSSYNEQFF. CDR3 bases: TGTGCCAGCTCACCATCGACGGGGAGCTCCTACAATGAGCAGTTCTTC.